Below, 5 T cell receptor beta chains from the same sample are listed, as sequenced in a study of cytomegalovirus exposure and HLA in healthy donors. In the PCR, 60 Vbeta and 13 Jbeta primers were used. Assay used: immunoSEQ multiplex PCR; TCRdb lists only in-frame clones, some missing. The sample contains 180,000 or so clones, roughly 8.7% of which appear only once. The sequencing sample was made of PBMCs. These receptors originate from a woman aged 25-40 years in good health and CMV-seropositive.

V usage is TRBV4-1 and J usage is TRBJ2-1, with 10 bases lining up with TRBD2. V lost 2 bases, J lost 10 bases, and 11 bases stayed unmatched. Germline lookup yields CDR1 MGHRA and CDR2 YSYEKL. This CDR3 is 16 amino acids long. The CDR3 protein is CASSQPTSGYFREQFF. CDR3 nucleotide sequence: TGCGCCAGCAGCCAACCGACTAGCGGGTATTTCAGGGAGCAGTTCTTC.

The CDR3 loop reads CAWEQGLKEKLFF. For the CDR3, the DNA is TGTGCCTGGGAACAGGGGTTGAAAGAAAAACTGTTTTTT. This chain joins TRBV30 and TRBJ1-4, with 7 nucleotides matching TRBD1. The CDR3 is 13 residues long. Germline assignment: CDR1 GTSNPN and CDR2 SVGIG (reference sequence). With V trimmed by 5 bases and J by 8 bases, 8 bases remained unmatched.

The chain uses TRBV15 and TRBJ2-1; 12 bases map to TRBD2. J was trimmed by 8 bases and V by 7 bases; bases with no gene match: 6. CDR1 and CDR2 from the germline V gene are LNHNV and YYDKDF (reference sequence). The length of the CDR3 is 14 residues. The CDR3 loop reads CATTLTSGSDEQFF. Here the CDR3 DNA reads TGTGCCACCACATTGACTAGCGGGAGCGATGAGCAGTTCTTC.

This clone was counted between two and nine times. CDR3 in DNA: TGCGCCAGCAGCGGGCAACAGGGGGGCCAAGAAAAACTGTTTTTT. Amino acids: CASSGQQGGQEKLFF. The V and J genes are TRBV5-1 and TRBJ1-4; TRBD1 matches at 8 bases. V gave up 4 bases and J gave up 8 bases; unmatched junction bases: 10. Per germline, CDR1 SGHRS and CDR2 YFSETQ. The CDR3 has 15 amino acids. The whole variable domain, remainder taken from reference TRBV5-1 and TRBJ1-4, is KAGVTQTPRYLIKTRGQQVTLSCSPISGHRSVSWYQQTPGQGLQFLFEYFSETQRNKGNFPGRFSGRQFSNSRSEMNVSTLELGDSALYLCASSGQQGGQEKLFFGSGTQLSVL.

The V gene is TRBV9, the J gene TRBJ2-1; 13 bases are shared with TRBD2. J lost 9 bases, V lost 3 bases, and 6 bases had no gene match. CDR3 length: 15 residues. Germline loops: CDR1 SGDLS, CDR2 YYNGEE. Here the CDR3 DNA reads TGTGCCAGCAGCGAGGGACTAGCGGGAAGAACTGAGCAGTTCTTC. This sequence encodes CASSEGLAGRTEQFF. The complete variable domain, with remaining parts taken from reference TRBV9 and TRBJ2-1, reads DSGVTQTPKHLITATGQRVTLRCSPRSGDLSVYWYQQSLDQGLQFLIQYYNGEERAKGNILERFSAQQFPDLHSELNLSSLELGDSALYFCASSEGLAGRTEQFFGPGTRLTVL.